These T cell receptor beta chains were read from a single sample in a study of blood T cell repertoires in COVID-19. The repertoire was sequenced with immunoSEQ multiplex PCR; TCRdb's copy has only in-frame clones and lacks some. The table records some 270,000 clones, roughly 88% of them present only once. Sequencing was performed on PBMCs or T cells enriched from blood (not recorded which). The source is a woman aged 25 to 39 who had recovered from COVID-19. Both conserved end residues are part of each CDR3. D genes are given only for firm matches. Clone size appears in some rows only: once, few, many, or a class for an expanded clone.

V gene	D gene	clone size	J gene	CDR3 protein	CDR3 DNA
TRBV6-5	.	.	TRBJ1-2	CASSPGMEGYTF	TGTGCCAGCAGTCCAGGGATGGAGGGCTACACCTTC
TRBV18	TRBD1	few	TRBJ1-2	CASSLGQGVGYTF	TGTGCCAGCTCACTCGGACAGGGGGTTGGCTACACCTTC
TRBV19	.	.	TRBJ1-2	CASREAEDTFYGYTF	TGTGCCAGCCGGGAGGCAGAAGATACTTTCTATGGCTACACCTTC
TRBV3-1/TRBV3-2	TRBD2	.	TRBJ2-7	CASRRTSGRTYEQYF	TGTGCCAGCAGAAGGACTAGCGGGAGAACCTACGAGCAGTACTTC
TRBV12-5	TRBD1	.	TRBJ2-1	CASGLVIWDRGDNEQFF	TGTGCTAGTGGTTTGGTTATATGGGACAGGGGGGACAATGAGCAGTTCTTC
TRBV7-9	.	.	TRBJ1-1	CASTQGSREAFF	TGTGCCAGCACCCAGGGGTCCAGGGAAGCTTTCTTT
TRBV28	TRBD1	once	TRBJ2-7	CASSSIPRDRGYYEQYF	TGTGCCAGCAGTTCAATCCCCCGGGACAGAGGATACTACGAGCAGTACTTC
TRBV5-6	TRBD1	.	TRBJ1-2	CASSPRAGGGGYTF	TGTGCCAGCAGCCCCCGAGCAGGGGGCGGAGGCTACACCTTC
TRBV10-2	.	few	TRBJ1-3	CASSPFQGSSGNTIYF	TGCGCCAGCTCCCCCTTTCAGGGGAGCTCTGGAAACACCATATATTTT
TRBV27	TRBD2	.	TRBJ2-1	CASSLSIASGGYEQFF	TGTGCCAGCAGTTTATCGATAGCTAGCGGGGGATATGAGCAGTTCTTC
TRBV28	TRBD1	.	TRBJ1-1	CASSTIGTGSTEAFF	TGTGCCAGCAGTACAATCGGGACAGGGTCCACTGAAGCTTTCTTT
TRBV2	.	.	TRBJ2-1	CASSEAEAYNEQFF	TGTGCCAGCAGTGAAGCCGAGGCCTACAATGAGCAGTTCTTC
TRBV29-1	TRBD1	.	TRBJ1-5	CSVAGQSNQPQHF	TGCAGCGTTGCGGGACAGAGCAATCAGCCCCAGCATTTT
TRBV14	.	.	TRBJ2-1	CASSHGLYSYNEQFF	TGTGCCAGCAGCCATGGACTATACTCCTACAATGAGCAGTTCTTC
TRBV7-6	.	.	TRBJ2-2	CASSLARPNTGELFF	TGTGCCAGCAGCTTAGCGCGGCCGAACACCGGGGAGCTGTTTTTT
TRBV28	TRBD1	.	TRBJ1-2	CASSPRQGGGRGYTF	TGTGCCAGCAGTCCGAGACAGGGGGGCGGGCGTGGCTACACCTTC
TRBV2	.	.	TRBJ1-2	CASSQTGYNYGYTF	TGTGCCAGCAGCCAAACAGGGTATAACTATGGCTACACCTTC
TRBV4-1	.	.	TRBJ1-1	CASSQDQGNTEAFF	TGCGCCAGCAGCCAAGATCAGGGTAACACTGAAGCTTTCTTT
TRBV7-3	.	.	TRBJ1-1	CASSRHLNTEAFF	TGTGCCAGCAGCCGACACTTGAACACTGAAGCTTTCTTT
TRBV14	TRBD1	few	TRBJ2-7	CASSPYTGVFVYEQYF	TGTGCCAGCAGCCCTTATACAGGGGTTTTCGTCTACGAGCAGTACTTC
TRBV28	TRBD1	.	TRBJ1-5	CASSRGQGARSQPQHF	TGTGCCAGCAGCCGGGGACAGGGGGCGCGTTCTCAGCCCCAGCATTTT
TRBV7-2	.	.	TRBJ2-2	CASSLVTGSSGELFF	TGTGCCAGCAGCTTAGTAACAGGGTCATCCGGGGAGCTGTTTTTT
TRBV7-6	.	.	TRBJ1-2	CASSSGGGPNYSGYTF	TGTGCCAGCAGCTCAGGTGGGGGCCCCAACTACTCTGGCTACACCTTC
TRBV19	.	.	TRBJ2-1	CASSTETGTYNEQFF	TGTGCCAGTAGTACCGAAACGGGGACCTACAATGAGCAGTTCTTC
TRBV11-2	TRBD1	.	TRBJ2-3	CASSLNGQGFTGTQYF	TGTGCCAGCAGCCTAAACGGACAGGGTTTTACTGGGACGCAGTATTTT
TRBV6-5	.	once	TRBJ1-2	CASRLQDYGYTF	TGTGCCAGCAGACTACAGGACTATGGCTACACCTTC
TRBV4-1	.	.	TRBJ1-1	CASSQKPGTPDWNTEAFF	TGCGCCAGCAGCCAAAAGCCGGGGACACCGGACTGGAACACTGAAGCTTTCTTT
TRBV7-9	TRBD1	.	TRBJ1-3	CASSPKTPGQGTGGNTIYF	TGTGCCAGCAGCCCAAAAACCCCGGGACAGGGGACGGGCGGAAACACCATATATTTT
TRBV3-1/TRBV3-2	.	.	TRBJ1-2	CASSQGHLFSNYGYTF	TGTGCCAGCAGCCAAGGCCACTTGTTCTCTAACTATGGCTACACCTTC
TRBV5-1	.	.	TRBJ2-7	CASNVGDPSYEQYF	TGCGCCAGCAACGTAGGGGATCCCTCCTACGAGCAGTACTTC
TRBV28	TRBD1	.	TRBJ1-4	CASRLGTANEKLFF	TGTGCCAGCAGGCTAGGGACAGCAAATGAAAAACTGTTTTTT
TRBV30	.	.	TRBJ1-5	CAWSAGTWSYQPQHF	TGTGCCTGGAGTGCTGGGACATGGAGTTATCAGCCCCAGCATTTT
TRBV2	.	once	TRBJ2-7	CASSEGSPHLYEQYF	TGTGCCAGCAGTGAAGGGTCCCCCCATCTATACGAGCAGTACTTC
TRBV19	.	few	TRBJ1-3	CASSRQEAYSGNTIYF	TGTGCCAGTAGTAGGCAGGAAGCCTACTCTGGAAACACCATATATTTT
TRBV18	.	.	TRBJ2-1	CASSPGAGVDEEQFF	TGTGCCAGCTCACCCGGGGCAGGGGTGGATGAGGAGCAGTTCTTC
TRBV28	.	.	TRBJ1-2	CASSLGQGYGYTF	TGTGCCAGCAGTTTAGGGCAGGGCTATGGCTACACCTTC
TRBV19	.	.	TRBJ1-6	CASSIRGADSPLHF	TGTGCCAGTAGTATTCGGGGGGCGGATTCACCCCTCCACTTT
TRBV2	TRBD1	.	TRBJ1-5	CASRPGQLPGQPQHF	TGTGCCAGTCGGCCGGGACAGCTCCCAGGTCAGCCCCAGCATTTT
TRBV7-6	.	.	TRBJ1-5	CASSPSAGQTNQPQHF	TGTGCCAGCAGTCCTTCCGCTGGACAGACTAATCAGCCCCAGCATTTT
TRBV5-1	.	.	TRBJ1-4	CASSLDLEAGEKLFF	TGCGCCAGCAGCTTGGACCTGGAGGCGGGTGAAAAACTGTTTTTT
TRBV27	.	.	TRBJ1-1	CASSLQGNTEAFF	TGTGCCAGCAGTTTACAGGGGAACACTGAAGCTTTCTTT
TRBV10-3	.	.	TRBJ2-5	CAISDSLTQYF	TGTGCCATCAGTGATAGTCTCACCCAGTACTTC
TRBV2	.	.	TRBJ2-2	CASSPLSQNTGELFF	TGTGCCAGCAGCCCCCTGAGTCAGAACACCGGGGAGCTGTTTTTT